These 27 T cell receptor beta chains originate from one sample sequenced in a study of blood T cells in healthy people across ages (dated by TCRdb to about 2015). Library preparation used 5' RACE. TCRdb shows the sequencer as Illumina HiSeq 2500. The second PCR ran for about 7 to 11 cycles and used a J-beta primer mix along with a sample-barcoded 5' primer. In TCRdb, the public reads were trimmed at Q25 with fastp and aligned with MiXCR, with productive beta chains retained. Identical CDR3 proteins give one entry, which carries the most common genes and DNA. This sample comprises about 1,500,000 distinct CDR3 sequences, 35% to 45% of them detected only once. Clones ranked in the top ten supply 7.9% of the sample. Sequences were obtained from blood. These receptors were taken from a woman between 18 and 29 years old in good health.

The chain carries TRBV11-2 and TRBJ2-2; tentatively, D is TRBD2 (6 bases). CDR1 and CDR2 from the germline V gene are SGHAT and FQNNGV. The germline V and J ends were trimmed by 6 bases and 3 bases, with 17 bases remaining between them. This CDR3 contains 16 residues. This CDR3 reads CASRPPGTLYTGELFF. Written as DNA, the CDR3 is TGTGCCAGCAGGCCCCCCGGGACTCTTTACACCGGGGAGCTGTTTTTT.

This chain connects TRBV7-6 to TRBJ2-5; 7 bases agree with TRBD1. The CDR3 has 14 residues. Germline V CDR1 and CDR2: SGHVS, FNYEAQ. The trim removed 5 bases at V and 11 bases at J, leaving 14 bases unmatched. This CDR3 is CASSRSGTVGEQYF. In DNA, the CDR3 is TGTGCCAGCAGCCGTTCTGGGACAGTAGGGGAGCAGTACTTC.

To note about this clonotype: A read error may account for a junction end that differs from germline. The chain carries TRBV7-9 and TRBJ1-2; the match to TRBD1 covers 9 bases. The CDR3 has 16 amino acids. Germline V gene lookup returns CDR1 SEHNR and CDR2 FQNEAQ (reference sequence). The CDR3 region is CASSLAVGQGDYGCTF. CDR3 bases: TGTGCCAGCAGCTTAGCGGTGGGACAGGGTGACTATGGCTGCACCTTC.

CDR3 sequence (DNA): TGTGCCAGCAGCTGGGACAGGGATACCGGGGAGCTGTTTTTT. Its protein is CASSWDRDTGELFF. The rearrangement uses TRBV7-3 and TRBJ2-2; 9 bases are a match to TRBD1. CDR1 is SGHTA, CDR2 FQGTGA, per germline. With 4 bases clipped from V and 5 bases from J, the junction kept 2 bases outside the gene matches. There are 14 residues in the CDR3.

The V and J genes are TRBV20-1 and TRBJ2-7; the match to TRBD1 covers 7 bases. The CDR3 is 15 amino acids. Looked up from germline, CDR1 is DFQATT and CDR2 is SNEGSKA (reference sequence). V gave up 5 bases and J gave up 3 bases; unmatched junction bases: 13. CDR3 DNA sequence: TGCAGTGCTTATACCCCGGGACAGTACGTCTACGAGCAGTACTTC. Translated, it gives CSAYTPGQYVYEQYF.

The gene calls are TRBV10-3 and TRBJ2-3; 8 bases align to TRBD2. V lost 4 bases to trimming and J lost 3 bases; unmatched junction nucleotides: 12. Looked up from germline, CDR1 is ENHRY and CDR2 is SYGVKD. The CDR3 totals 17 residues. The DNA of the CDR3 is TGTGCCATCAGTGTCCTCGGGGGGGACGGCGGAACAGATACGCAGTATTTT. It codes for CAISVLGGDGGTDTQYF.

The chain employs TRBV10-3 and TRBJ2-2, with a tentative D call TRBD2 (6 bases). Germline CDR1 ENHRY, CDR2 SYGVKD. The CDR3 runs 18 residues. Trimming took off 10 bases at V and 0 bases at J, with 24 bases between the two ends. The CDR3 nucleotides are TGTGCCACGATTGCCGCTGCGGGGACCCCCTCGAACACCGGGGAGCTGTTTTTT. As protein: CATIAAAGTPSNTGELFF.

This clonotype was detected once. The CDR3 region is CASSERRKARNTEAFF. The CDR3 nucleotides are TGTGCCAGCAGTGAAAGGAGAAAGGCGAGGAACACTGAAGCTTTCTTT. This sequence joins TRBV2 and TRBJ1-1; unclear D gene. Germline CDR1 and CDR2: SNHLY and FYNNEI. The CDR3 spans 16 residues. V gave up 2 bases and J gave up 1 base, with 14 bases separating them.

The rearrangement uses TRBV6-5 and TRBJ2-5, with 9 bases fitting TRBD1. The DNA end favors TRBJ2-7, so the J call may be wrong. Per germline, CDR1 MNHEY and CDR2 SVGAGI. The CDR3 extends over 15 amino acids. The DNA for the CDR3 is TGTGCCAGCAGTTTCCCATCCGGGACAGGGAGCGAGCAGTACTTC. This sequence encodes CASSFPSGTGSEQYF.

The J gene is TRBJ1-1, the V gene TRBV9; D is ambiguous. Trimming left V 0 bases short and J 5 bases short, with 11 bases between. The CDR3 is 14 residues long. Germline CDR1 SGDLS, CDR2 YYNGEE. The CDR3: CASSVGPDGTEAFF. In nucleotides, the CDR3 is TGTGCCAGCAGCGTAGGACCGGACGGAACTGAAGCTTTCTTT.

The rearrangement uses TRBV11-2 and TRBJ1-3, with D possibly being TRBD1 (5 bases). Trimming stripped 8 bases from V and 4 bases from J, with 21 bases between. The germline V gene encodes CDR1 SGHAT and CDR2 FQNNGV. The CDR3 loop spans 16 amino acids. In DNA form, the CDR3 reads TGTGCCAGCGGGGGGTTTTGGGCAGGCTCCGGAAACACCATATATTTT. This codes for CASGGFWAGSGNTIYF. The complete variable domain, with remaining parts taken from reference TRBV11-2 and TRBJ1-3, reads EAGVAQSPRYKIIEKRQSVAFWCNPISGHATLYWYQQILGQGPKLLIQFQNNGVVDDSQLPKDRFSAERLKGVDSTLKIQPAKLEDSAVYLCASGGFWAGSGNTIYFGEGSWLTVV.

This rearrangement joins TRBV10-3 to TRBJ1-2; D is unresolved. The CDR3 sequence is 14 residues long. The V and J ends lost 9 bases and 0 bases respectively, with 14 bases between them. CDR1 and CDR2 from the germline V gene are ENHRY and SYGVKD. CDR3 nucleotide sequence: TGTGCCATTCTGGACGGGGAAGCTAACTATGGCTACACCTTC. This codes for CAILDGEANYGYTF.

This clonotype has a handful of counts. The chain is built from TRBV11-2 and TRBJ2-7; 9 nucleotides match TRBD1. Germline-derived CDR1 and CDR2 are SGHAT and FQNNGV. V lost 5 bases to trimming and J lost 6 bases; unmatched junction nucleotides: 5. This CDR3 spans 13 amino acids. The CDR3 is CASSALQGAEQYF. The CDR3 DNA follows: TGTGCCAGCAGCGCACTACAGGGGGCCGAGCAGTACTTC.

This chain joins TRBV29-1 and TRBJ2-2; 8 nucleotides match TRBD2. Unmatched junction bases numbered 13, after V lost 7 bases and J lost 0 bases. The CDR3 runs 17 residues. CDR1 and CDR2 from the germline V gene are SQVTM and ANQGSEA. The CDR3 protein is CSAGGGDRTANTGELFF. CDR3 coding DNA: TGCAGCGCGGGGGGGGGAGACCGAACCGCGAACACCGGGGAGCTGTTTTTT.

There are a few counts of this clonotype. The rearrangement joins TRBV27 to TRBJ2-5; 8 positions match TRBD1. The J call may not be correct, given that the DNA end is closer to TRBJ2-7. Germline V gene sequence: CDR1 MNHEY, CDR2 SMNVEV (reference sequence). There are 16 residues in the CDR3. The CDR3 loop reads CASSGGQALYGYEQYF. CDR3 in DNA: TGTGCCAGCAGTGGGGGACAGGCGTTGTACGGGTACGAGCAGTACTTC.

The V gene is TRBV7-2, the J gene TRBJ2-3, with 8 bases matching TRBD2. Trimming took 5 bases from V and 0 from J; bases not matched to a gene: 7. The CDR3 length is 16 residues. Germline V lookup: CDR1 SGHTA, CDR2 FQGNSA. The CDR3 sequence is CASSPSGRPSTDTQYF. CDR3 DNA: TGTGCCAGCAGCCCCAGCGGGAGACCAAGCACAGATACGCAGTATTTT.

The genes are TRBV5-1 and TRBJ2-1, with 7 positions matching TRBD2. Judging by the DNA end, TRBJ2-7 fits better; the J call may be wrong. Germline V lookup: CDR1 SGHRS, CDR2 YFSETQ. The CDR3 extends over 15 amino acids. The CDR3 DNA is TGCGCCAGCAGCCCCTCGCTAGCGGACTACAATGAGCAGTACTTC. Its translation: CASSPSLADYNEQYF.

The chain recombines TRBV7-2 with TRBJ2-1, with 8 bases fitting TRBD1. The J segment lost 6 bases and the V segment lost 4 bases, leaving 8 bases of the junction unmatched. This CDR3 has 15 amino acids. Germline V CDR1 and CDR2: SGHTA, FQGNSA. The CDR3 DNA reads as TGTGCCAGCAGCTCTTGGACAGGGCTGGGCAATGAGCAGTTCTTC. Residues: CASSSWTGLGNEQFF.

This clonotype was picked up a small number of times. V and J are TRBV24-1 and TRBJ2-1, with D perhaps assigned TRBD1 or TRBD2 (5 bases each). The CDR3 runs to 16 residues. Trimming pared 3 bases from V and 3 bases from J, leaving 14 bases between. Germline CDR1 KGHDR, CDR2 SFDVKD. CDR3 sequence reads: CATSDPRGSYYNEQFF. The CDR3 DNA reads TGTGCCACCAGTGATCCGAGGGGTTCGTACTACAATGAGCAGTTCTTC.

The chain has TRBV27 and TRBJ1-5; tentative D call: TRBD1 (6 bases). This CDR3 contains 12 residues. V shed 6 bases and J shed 6 bases, with 9 bases lying between them. The V gene's germline CDR1 is MNHEY and CDR2 SMNVEV (reference sequence). The CDR3 bases are TGTGCCAGCAGACAGGGTGGTCAGCCCCAGCATTTT. Amino acids: CASRQGGQPQHF.

The chain's CDR3 is CAWDRDETQYF. DNA of the CDR3: TGTGCCTGGGATAGGGACGAGACCCAGTACTTC. The rearrangement uses TRBV30 and TRBJ2-5; the D call may be TRBD1 or TRBD2 (5 bases each). Germline V gene lookup returns CDR1 GTSNPN and CDR2 SVGIG (reference sequence). The CDR3 extends over 11 amino acids. The V and J ends lost 5 bases and 5 bases respectively, with 9 bases between them.

This rearrangement joins TRBV24-1 to TRBJ2-1, with 8 bases matching TRBD2. This CDR3 has 15 residues. J lost 3 bases, V lost 4 bases, and 4 bases had no gene match. Germline CDR1 is KGHDR and CDR2 is SFDVKD. CDR3 nucleotide sequence: TGTGCCACCAGTGACGGGAGGGCCCTCTACAATGAGCAGTTCTTC. Its protein product is CATSDGRALYNEQFF.

The rearrangement uses TRBV20-1 and TRBJ2-7; maybe TRBD2 (5 bases). The CDR3 is 14 amino acids. The germline V gene has CDR1 DFQATT and CDR2 SNEGSKA (reference sequence). The germline V and J ends were trimmed by 5 bases and 5 bases, with 19 bases remaining between them. The CDR3 DNA follows: TGCAGTGCTGTCTCCGGGATCGCGTCAGACGAGCAGTACTTC. The encoded protein is CSAVSGIASDEQYF.

The chain combines TRBV15 with TRBJ2-1; unclear D gene. Germline CDR1 and CDR2: LNHNV and YYDKDF (reference sequence). The length of the CDR3 is 12 residues. V dropped 0 bases and J dropped 10 bases, with 7 bases sitting between them. The CDR3 protein is CATSRDGREQFF. The CDR3 DNA follows: TGTGCCACCAGCAGAGATGGTAGGGAGCAGTTCTTC.

J is TRBJ2-1 and V is TRBV19; D unresolved. CDR3 length: 12 residues. The V end lost 3 bases, the J end lost 10 bases, and 10 bases lay between the germline ends. Germline CDR1 reads LNHDA; CDR2 reads SQIVND (reference sequence). The CDR3 reads CASSIAGEEQFF. In nucleotides, the CDR3 is TGTGCCAGTAGTATCGCAGGCGAGGAGCAGTTCTTC.

The chain's CDR3 is CASSLEGFREQYF. CDR3 nucleotide sequence: TGCGCCAGCAGCTTGGAGGGTTTTCGCGAGCAGTACTTC. V is TRBV5-1 and J is TRBJ2-7, with D hard to call. CDR1 is SGHRS and CDR2 is YFSETQ in the germline V gene. The CDR3 length is 13 residues. V lost 0 bases and J 6 bases, leaving 10 bases between the germline ends.

V usage is TRBV20-1 and J usage is TRBJ2-1; 14 bases match TRBD2. The CDR3 runs to 17 residues. V lost 1 base, J lost 8 bases, and 10 bases stayed unmatched. Germline V gene sequence: CDR1 DFQATT, CDR2 SNEGSKA (reference sequence). In nucleotides, the CDR3 is TGCAGTGCTAGAGGTTTAGGGACTAGCGGGAGCATTGATGAGCAGTTCTTC. This sequence encodes CSARGLGTSGSIDEQFF.